This T cell receptor (beta chain) was retrieved from a study of T cells after posttransplantation cyclophosphamide. Study findings and constraints: Donor CD8+ memory clones often dominated recipient blood repertoires at later times.

Peripheral blood was collected from the related graft donor on the marrow donation day. Germline values: CDR1 SQVTM, CDR2 ANQGSEA. This CDR3 is 16 amino acids long. Trimming cost V 6 bases and J 0 bases; bases outside gene matches: 9. A note on this clone: Its antigen remains unknown.

Sequencing used immunoSEQ multiplex PCR; TCRdb keeps in-frame clones, though not all of them. This table has about 3,600 clones, roughly 62% appearing once. This clonotype was obtained from a middle-aged man. The specimen was memory CD8+ T cells sorted from blood. The V and J genes are TRBV29-1 and TRBJ2-1; 9 nucleotides line up with TRBD2. In nucleotides, the CDR3 is TGCAGCGTGGCGACTAGCGGACTTAGCTCCTACAATGAGCAGTTCTTC. It translates to CSVATSGLSSYNEQFF.